These 20 T cell receptor beta chains were all obtained from the same sample, sequenced in a study of blood T cell repertoires in COVID-19. Clones were read by immunoSEQ multiplex PCR, and TCRdb kept only the in-frame ones, dropping some. The data contain about 240,000 clones, about 90% of them singletons. The sequencing sample was made of PBMCs or T cells enriched from blood (not recorded which). Receptors originate from a woman aged 40 to 49 with acute COVID-19.

The chain links TRBV6-5 to TRBJ2-7; D may be TRBD1 (7 bases). V was trimmed by 9 bases and J by 5 bases, leaving 14 bases between them. Germline V CDR1 and CDR2: MNHEY, SVGAGI. The CDR3 consists of 12 residues. The CDR3 region has the DNA TGTGCCAGGAGGACAGGAGGGGACGAGCAGTACTTC. Translating it yields CARRTGGDEQYF.

J is TRBJ1-1 and V is TRBV28; D not certain. With 2 bases removed from V and 7 bases from J, the gap between germline ends came to 11 bases. Looked up from germline, CDR1 is MDHEN and CDR2 is SYDVKM. The CDR3 totals 13 residues. The CDR3 loop reads CASSLRLTFEAFF. The CDR3 region has the DNA TGTGCCAGCAGTTTAAGACTAACTTTTGAAGCTTTCTTT.

The J gene is TRBJ2-2, the V gene TRBV5-1; D is undetermined. Trimming removed 0 bases from V and 5 bases from J, with 14 bases in between. The germline CDR1 and CDR2 sequences are SGHRS and YFSETQ. The CDR3 is made up of 16 amino acids. The CDR3 DNA reads as TGCGCCAGCAGCTTGGCTGTCAGATCCACAACCGGGGAGCTGTTTTTT. This translates into CASSLAVRSTTGELFF.

The chain uses TRBV6-2 or TRBV6-3 and TRBJ1-2; 7 bases align to TRBD1. This CDR3 is built from 15 residues. Germline CDR1 reads MNHEY; CDR2 reads SVGEGT. Trimming removed 4 bases from V and 1 base from J; junction bases left unmatched: 6. CDR3 residues: CASSLTGTFNYGYTF. The CDR3 region has the DNA TGTGCCAGCAGTTTGACAGGGACCTTTAACTATGGCTACACCTTC.

The gene calls are TRBV21-1 and TRBJ2-2; the D call TRBD1 from the table was never checked on the DNA. TRBV21-1 is shown as a pseudogene. This CDR3 is 14 amino acids long. The CDR3 here is CASRTGSETGELFF. The CDR3 DNA reads as TGTGCCAGCAGGACAGGGAGTGAGACCGGGGAGCTGTTTTTT.

V usage is TRBV5-1 and J usage is TRBJ2-2; TRBD2 agrees at 7 bases. J lost 0 bases, V lost 1 base, and 9 bases had no gene match. The CDR3 is made up of 18 amino acids. The germline V gene has CDR1 SGHRS and CDR2 YFSETQ. Here the CDR3 reads CASSLNGPGGPNTGELFF. The CDR3 region has the DNA TGCGCCAGCAGCTTGAATGGTCCGGGAGGACCGAACACCGGGGAGCTGTTTTTT.

The J gene is TRBJ2-3, the V gene TRBV10-3; TRBD2 matches 7 bases. The V and J ends lost 10 bases and 3 bases, in that order; junction bases with no gene match: 10. Looked up from germline, CDR1 is ENHRY and CDR2 is SYGVKD. This CDR3 is 14 amino acids long. CDR3 sequence: CATILAAKTDTQYF. The CDR3 coding sequence is TGTGCCACCATCCTAGCGGCTAAGACAGATACGCAGTATTTT.

This chain links TRBV5-1 with TRBJ2-1; D gene unclear. Germline V gene lookup returns CDR1 SGHRS and CDR2 YFSETQ. This CDR3 has 12 residues. The V and J ends lost 0 bases and 9 bases respectively, with 7 bases between them. This CDR3 reads CASSLVRSEQFF. The CDR3 nucleotides read TGCGCCAGCAGCTTGGTCAGATCTGAGCAGTTCTTC.

This chain connects TRBV6-6 to TRBJ1-1; TRBD1 might be the D (5 bases). From germline, CDR1 is MNHNY and CDR2 SVGAGI (reference sequence). Trimming stripped 6 bases from V and 0 bases from J, with 11 bases between. CDR3 length: 14 amino acids. As DNA, the CDR3 is TGTGCCAGCAGAAATAAGGGGTTGAACACTGAAGCTTTCTTT. It codes for CASRNKGLNTEAFF.

The chain joins TRBV7-9 to TRBJ1-3, with D uncertain. Per the germline V gene, CDR1 is SEHNR and CDR2 is FQNEAQ (reference sequence). The CDR3 contains 14 residues. The ends were cut back, 5 bases at V and 0 bases at J, with 8 bases in the middle. Written as DNA, the CDR3 is TGTGCCAGCAGCCCAGGAATCTCTGGAAACACCATATATTTT. Encoded protein: CASSPGISGNTIYF.

This chain connects TRBV29-1 to TRBJ2-5; 8 bases map to TRBD1. The CDR3 length is 16 residues. Germline assignment: CDR1 SQVTM and CDR2 ANQGSEA. V gave up 6 bases and J gave up 8 bases; unmatched junction bases: 20. Here the CDR3 reads CSVTLHRGSKGGTQYF. The CDR3 bases are TGCAGCGTCACCTTACACAGGGGGTCAAAGGGGGGCACCCAGTACTTC.

The rearrangement uses TRBV21-1 and TRBJ2-5; the table names TRBD2, a call not compared with the DNA. TRBV21-1 has pseudogene status. The CDR3 has 14 amino acids. The CDR3 region has the DNA TGTGCCAGCAGCAAAGCGCGAGGGTTTGAGACCCAGTACTTC. This codes for CASSKARGFETQYF.

V and J are TRBV7-3 and TRBJ2-1; 10 bases fit TRBD1. Per the germline V gene, CDR1 is SGHTA and CDR2 is FQGTGA. This CDR3 is 14 amino acids long. Unmatched junction bases numbered 5, after V lost 5 bases and J lost 7 bases. The CDR3 sequence: CASSTTGGINEQFF. CDR3 nucleotide sequence: TGTGCCAGCAGCACGACAGGGGGCATAAATGAGCAGTTCTTC.

The rearrangement joins TRBV29-1 to TRBJ2-7; 8 nucleotides match TRBD1. Trimming at V came to 3 bases and at J to 5 bases, leaving 9 bases not matched to a gene. Germline V CDR1 and CDR2: SQVTM, ANQGSEA. This CDR3 region has 14 residues. The DNA of the CDR3 is TGCAGCGTTGACTCCGGGACAGGAAGGCACGAGCAGTACTTC. It translates to CSVDSGTGRHEQYF.

The genes are TRBV6-1 and TRBJ2-5, with 13 bases matching TRBD2. CDR3 length: 17 residues. Germline CDR1 reads MNHNS; CDR2 reads SASEGT. Germline trimming cut 2 bases from V and 4 bases from J; bases unmatched to any gene: 7. The CDR3 loop is CASSERTSGRVLETQYF. CDR3 nucleotide sequence: TGTGCCAGCAGTGAACGTACTAGCGGGAGGGTCTTAGAGACCCAGTACTTC.

This clone has a single count. This CDR3 is CSASSQGALPNEKLFF. The CDR3 bases are TGCAGCGCTAGCTCACAGGGGGCCCTACCCAATGAAAAACTGTTTTTT. This chain uses TRBV29-1 with TRBJ1-4; the match to TRBD1 covers 9 bases. V lost 7 bases, J lost 5 bases, and 14 bases stayed unmatched. Germline CDR1 SQVTM, CDR2 ANQGSEA. This CDR3 spans 16 amino acids.

The chain's CDR3 is CSVEEFIYGYTF. CDR3 DNA sequence: TGCAGCGTTGAAGAATTTATCTATGGCTACACCTTC. The chain has TRBV29-1 and TRBJ1-2; D is undetermined. The CDR3 loop spans 12 amino acids. Germline V gene data show CDR1 as SQVTM and CDR2 as ANQGSEA. The V end was cut by 0 bases, the J end by 4 bases, with 6 bases between. Variable domain in full (rest from reference TRBV29-1 and TRBJ1-2): SAVISQKPSRDICQRGTSLTIQCQVDSQVTMMFWYRQQPGQSLTLIATANQGSEATYESGFVIDKFPISRPNLTFSTLTVSNMSPEDSSIYLCSVEEFIYGYTFGSGTRLTVV.

This clone occurred once. This chain joins TRBV7-8 and TRBJ2-1; 13 bases align to TRBD2. In germline, CDR1 is SGHVS, CDR2 FQNEAQ. The CDR3 extends over 16 amino acids. The ends lost 5 bases at V and 6 bases at J; junction bases unmatched: 7. Written as DNA, the CDR3 is TGTGCCAGCAGCCTCAGGCGACTAGCGGGAGGCAATGAGCAGTTCTTC. This sequence encodes CASSLRRLAGGNEQFF.

This chain connects TRBV14 to TRBJ1-5; 7 nucleotides match TRBD1. The CDR3 covers 15 residues. V lost 9 bases, J lost 0 bases, and 8 bases stayed unmatched. CDR1 is SGHDN, CDR2 FVKESK, per germline. The CDR3 DNA follows: TGTGCCAGAATGAACAGGGGTGATAGCAATCAGCCCCAGCATTTT. Its translation: CARMNRGDSNQPQHF.

The V gene is TRBV7-3, the J gene TRBJ2-6; D perhaps matches TRBD1 (6 bases). The CDR3 is made up of 15 amino acids. Per germline, CDR1 SGHTA and CDR2 FQGTGA. Trimming removed 6 bases at V and 4 bases at J, with 13 bases between. CDR3 region: CASRQGRQGANVLTF. The CDR3 DNA follows: TGTGCCAGCAGACAGGGAAGACAAGGGGCCAACGTCCTGACTTTC.